This TCR beta chain derives from a study of OX40 agonist ivuxolimab in advanced cancers. Measured with immunoSEQ multiplex PCR; TCRdb has only the in-frame clones, and not every one. This sample has about 73,000 clones; over 75% occur once, and the top ten carry about 0.51%. Autoimmune disease history or systemic immunosuppression led to patient exclusion. The specimen comprised CD4+ or CD8+ T cells sorted from blood, sampled in a trial of the OX40 agonist ivuxolimab. The clonotype was recovered from an adult with an advanced solid tumor such as melanoma, head and neck, liver or kidney cancer.

For the CDR3, the DNA is TGTGCCAGTAGCAAGGACAGGGTGGAGACCCAGTACTTC. As protein: CASSKDRVETQYF. The V and J genes are TRBV19 and TRBJ2-5, with 8 nucleotides matching TRBD1. The CDR3 has 13 amino acids. Germline CDR1 is LNHDA and CDR2 is SQIVND (reference sequence). The V gene end was trimmed by 6 bases and the J gene end by 5 bases; junction bases not matched to a gene: 5. The full variable domain, with the rest looked up from reference TRBV19 and TRBJ2-5, is DGGITQSPKYLFRKEGQNVTLSCEQNLNHDAMYWYRQDPGQGLRLIYYSQIVNDFQKGDIAEGYSVSREKKESFPLTVTSAQKNPTAFYLCASSKDRVETQYFGPGTRLLVL.